This T cell receptor beta chain was recovered during a study of identical twins. Trimming removed 2 bases from V and 6 bases from J; junction bases left unmatched: 0. CDR1 MNHNY and CDR2 SVGAGI come from the germline V gene (reference sequence). This CDR3 spans 13 amino acids. Everyone who gave samples was a healthy Caucasian. TCRdb recomputed calls from the 5' RACE reads with MiXCR, one row per CDR3 protein. The sample yields about 190,000 distinct CDR3 sequences, about a sixth seen once. These data were also reused for a study on T cells expressing NK-cell markers. Per that study: Dominant NKG2C+ clonotypes were found to form about 1.0-7.5% of CD8+ T cells in over five donors. These clonotypes, the leaders elsewhere, also led the CD3+CD56-NKG2C+ fraction in a few donors.

The sequencing sample was made of CD8+ T cells sorted from blood. The V call is TRBV6-6, the J call TRBJ2-7; TRBD2 matches 11 bases. The TCR sequence derives from a young woman in good health. CDR3 loop: CASSYGTSGEQYF. The CDR3 coding sequence is TGTGCCAGCAGTTACGGGACTAGCGGCGAGCAGTACTTC.